One and the same sample provided the 25 T cell receptor beta chains below, sequenced in a study of brain T cells in children with intractable seizures (dated by TCRdb to the early 2020s). What the time point label conveys for this sample: blood from clinic visit 5 months post-surgery; TSC patient then seizure free. The library came from the immunoSEQ multiplex PCR assay. This is the immuneACCESS table as TCRdb keeps it, with only in-frame sequences that have V and J called. A part of the clones is gone; compared with another copy, unresolved V genes explain less than half, and the rest is unexplained. Recorded for this sample are about 340,000 clones; approximately 93% of them occurred a single time. Roughly 5.8% of the sample is in the top ten clones. This sample comprised peripheral blood, obtained 4 to 5 months after surgery. The receptors here all came from a boy younger than two with tuberous sclerosis and intractable seizures.

This chain links TRBV11-2 with TRBJ1-3, with D possibly TRBD1 on 5 matching bases. The CDR3 length is 14 residues. The germline gives CDR1 SGHAT, CDR2 FQNNGV. Trimming took off 5 bases at V and 5 bases at J, with 13 bases between the two ends. CDR3 sequence reads: CASSLTALRNTIYF. Here the CDR3 DNA reads TGTGCCAGCAGCCTGACAGCCCTCAGAAACACCATATATTTT.

V gene TRBV9 combines with J gene TRBJ2-3, with D possibly being TRBD1 or TRBD2 (6 bases each). This CDR3 has 16 residues. Trimming shortened V by 0 bases and J by 0 bases, and 11 bases separated the two germline ends. Germline CDR1 is SGDLS and CDR2 is YYNGEE. CDR3 DNA: TGTGCCAGCAGCGTAGAGGGGGGCCCAAGCACAGATACGCAGTATTTT. It is translated as CASSVEGGPSTDTQYF.

The CDR3 sequence is CAWSPSHLSGRANEQFF. CDR3 coding DNA: TGTGCCTGGAGCCCGTCCCACCTCAGCGGGAGGGCCAATGAGCAGTTCTTC. J is TRBJ2-1 and V is TRBV30; 10 bases are a match to TRBD2. This CDR3 has 17 amino acids. V lost 3 bases, J lost 6 bases, and 14 bases stayed unmatched. Germline CDR1 reads GTSNPN; CDR2 reads SVGIG (reference sequence).

This clone has more than one count but fewer than ten. J is TRBJ2-5 and V is TRBV5-1; TRBD1 or TRBD2 may be the D gene (6 bases each). Trimming took 1 base from V and 5 from J, leaving 15 bases between them. CDR1 and CDR2 from the germline V gene are SGHRS and YFSETQ. The CDR3 is 15 amino acids. The CDR3 loop is CASSLSPRGGETQYF. The CDR3 bases are TGCGCCAGCAGCTTGAGTCCCCGAGGGGGGGAGACCCAGTACTTC.

This rearrangement joins TRBV6-5 to TRBJ1-2; D gene unclear. This CDR3 spans 14 amino acids. The V end was cut by 2 bases, the J end by 5 bases, with 12 bases between. Germline V gene data show CDR1 as MNHEY and CDR2 as SVGAGI. This chain's CDR3 is CASSYGLQGYGYTF. As DNA, the CDR3 is TGTGCCAGCAGTTACGGGCTACAAGGGTATGGCTACACCTTC.

The V call is TRBV19, the J call TRBJ1-1; possible D gene TRBD1, 5 bases. Trimming removed 11 bases at V and 0 bases at J, with 13 bases between. The CDR3 contains 13 residues. Germline lookup yields CDR1 LNHDA and CDR2 SQIVND (reference sequence). CDR3 nucleotide sequence: TGTGCCTCGGGGCCGACTTTGAACACTGAAGCTTTCTTT. Protein sequence: CASGPTLNTEAFF.

The chain recombines TRBV13 with TRBJ2-7, with TRBD1 matching over 9 bases. Germline trimming cut 4 bases from V and 3 bases from J; bases unmatched to any gene: 10. The CDR3 has 16 residues. CDR1 is PRHDT, CDR2 FYEKMQ, per germline (reference sequence). CDR3 sequence (DNA): TGTGCCAGCAGCTCACTTGGACAGGGGTTTTTCTACGAGCAGTACTTC. It yields the protein CASSSLGQGFFYEQYF.

The chain combines TRBV5-1 with TRBJ2-5; TRBD1 might be the D (6 bases). CDR1 and CDR2 from the germline V gene are SGHRS and YFSETQ. This CDR3 contains 15 residues. V lost 2 bases and J 3 bases, leaving 14 bases between the germline ends. CDR3 sequence reads: CASSFLQAGEETQYF. CDR3 in DNA: TGCGCCAGCAGCTTCTTACAGGCAGGGGAAGAGACCCAGTACTTC.

The CDR3 region is CASSVGSSVDTIYF. DNA for the CDR3: TGTGCCAGCAGCGTAGGCAGTTCCGTAGACACCATATATTTT. The chain has TRBV9 and TRBJ1-3; D is unresolved. The V gene's germline CDR1 is SGDLS and CDR2 YYNGEE. The CDR3 is 14 residues long. V lost 0 bases to trimming and J lost 8 bases, with 12 bases between them.

This clone is medium-sized within its sample. This chain links TRBV7-8 with TRBJ2-7; 8 nucleotides align to TRBD1. CDR3 length equals 14 residues. With V trimmed by 2 bases and J by 2 bases, 2 bases remained unmatched. CDR1 is SGHVS, CDR2 FQNEAQ, per germline. The CDR3 sequence is CASSLMDRAYEQYF. CDR3 nucleotide sequence: TGTGCCAGCAGCTTAATGGACAGGGCCTACGAGCAGTACTTC.

The chain employs TRBV6-1 and TRBJ1-4; unclear D gene. This CDR3 region has 14 residues. Germline lookup yields CDR1 MNHNS and CDR2 SASEGT. The ends were cut back, 1 base at V and 8 bases at J, with 11 bases in the middle. CDR3 DNA sequence: TGTGCCAGCAGTGAAGGTGGGGTAGGAGAAAAACTGTTTTTT. This encodes CASSEGGVGEKLFF.

The rearrangement links TRBV2 to TRBJ2-7; unclear D gene. Germline V CDR1 and CDR2: SNHLY, FYNNEI. This CDR3 spans 11 amino acids. Trimming cost V 5 bases and J 6 bases, with 8 bases left between them. Written as DNA, the CDR3 is TGTGCCAGCAGTTACCTCCTCGAGCAGTACTTC. Translating it yields CASSYLLEQYF. Full variable domain (rest looked up from reference TRBV2 and TRBJ2-7): EPEVTQTPSHQVTQMGQEVILRCVPISNHLYFYWYRQILGQKVEFLVSFYNNEISEKSEIFDDQFSVERPDGSNFTLKIRSTKLEDSAMYFCASSYLLEQYFGPGTRLTVT.

The chain couples TRBV3-1 (or the pseudogene TRBV3-2) to TRBJ2-1, with 8 bases that match TRBD2. Germline-derived CDR1 and CDR2 are LGHDT and YNNKEL (reference sequence). V lost 4 bases and J lost 6; bases outside the gene matches: 8. There are 15 residues in the CDR3. The chain's CDR3 is CASSPQRETSNEQFF. The CDR3 DNA reads TGTGCCAGCAGCCCTCAGCGGGAGACCTCCAATGAGCAGTTCTTC.

CDR3 sequence (DNA): TGCGCCAGCAGCTCGAGGGGGGGGGAGCTGTTTTTT. Translating it yields CASSSRGGELFF. This chain links TRBV4-1 with TRBJ2-2; D might be TRBD1 (6 bases). CDR1 MGHRA and CDR2 YSYEKL come from the germline V gene. Between the trimmed V and J ends, which lost 5 bases and 8 bases, there was a span of 9 bases. The CDR3 totals 12 residues.

The J gene is TRBJ2-5, the V gene TRBV6-5; 11 nucleotides agree with TRBD2. CDR1 MNHEY and CDR2 SVGAGI come from the germline V gene. V lost 8 bases to trimming and J lost 1 base; unmatched junction nucleotides: 3. There are 14 residues in the CDR3. Here the CDR3 DNA reads TGTGCCAGCTTCGGACTAGCGGGCCAAGAGACCCAGTACTTC. This translates into CASFGLAGQETQYF.

The gene calls are TRBV12-3 or TRBV12-4 and TRBJ2-7; no clear D gene. Trimming stripped 5 bases from V and 5 bases from J, with 10 bases between. The CDR3 spans 12 residues. The CDR3 spells CASSLIMDEQYF. The CDR3 nucleotides read TGTGCCAGCAGTCTTATAATGGACGAGCAGTACTTC.

This sequence joins TRBV3-1 (or the pseudogene TRBV3-2) and TRBJ1-1, with TRBD1 matching 7 bases. CDR1 is LGHDT and CDR2 is YNNKEL in the germline V gene (reference sequence). Trimming cost V 6 bases and J 5 bases; bases outside gene matches: 3. CDR3 size: 12 residues. The CDR3 DNA reads TGTGCCAGCAGATCGACAGGGACTGAAGCTTTCTTT. Translating it yields CASRSTGTEAFF.

This sequence joins TRBV7-2 and TRBJ2-7; perhaps TRBD1 as D (6 bases). With 9 bases removed from V and 7 bases from J, the gap between germline ends came to 16 bases. Germline assignment: CDR1 SGHTA and CDR2 FQGNSA. The CDR3 is 12 amino acids. The CDR3 is CARDSCVGEQYF. The CDR3 nucleotides read TGTGCCAGGGACAGTTGTGTTGGGGAGCAGTACTTC.

J is TRBJ2-3 and V is TRBV6-2 or TRBV6-3; no clear D gene. The CDR3 is made up of 14 amino acids. The ends were cut back, 0 bases at V and 3 bases at J, with 7 bases in the middle. Germline V CDR1 and CDR2: MNHEY, SVGEGT. The CDR3 spells CASSYSMETDTQYF. Written as DNA, the CDR3 is TGTGCCAGCAGTTACTCGATGGAAACAGATACGCAGTATTTT.

CDR3 DNA sequence: TGTGCCAGCAGCCTCAGGGACGGAAATTCACCCCTCCACTTT. Translating it yields CASSLRDGNSPLHF. This chain uses TRBV11-2 with TRBJ1-6; a possible D gene is TRBD1 (5 bases). CDR1 is SGHAT and CDR2 is FQNNGV in the germline V gene. The CDR3 spans 14 residues. With 5 bases removed from V and 7 bases from J, the gap between germline ends came to 12 bases.

The CDR3 spells CASSLGASGTYEQYF. In DNA form, the CDR3 reads TGTGCCAGCAGCTTAGGGGCTAGCGGCACCTACGAGCAGTACTTC. This chain connects TRBV7-9 to TRBJ2-7; 7 bases fit TRBD2. In germline, CDR1 is SEHNR, CDR2 FQNEAQ (reference sequence). The V segment lost 1 base and the J segment 2 bases; nucleotides outside the gene matches: 5. There are 15 residues in the CDR3.

This clone has only a few counts. This chain uses TRBV2 with TRBJ2-7; 8 nucleotides line up with TRBD2. Germline CDR1 reads SNHLY; CDR2 reads FYNNEI. Trimming cost V 4 bases and J 4 bases; bases outside gene matches: 3. The CDR3 has 13 amino acids. CDR3 sequence: CASSGRGGYEQYF. DNA of the CDR3: TGTGCCAGCAGTGGCCGGGGGGGTTACGAGCAGTACTTC.

The chain combines TRBV28 with TRBJ2-5; D might be TRBD1 (5 bases). The CDR3 length is 15 residues. Germline V CDR1 and CDR2: MDHEN, SYDVKM. V was shortened by 5 bases and J by 3 bases, with 16 bases between the two germline ends. DNA for the CDR3: TGTGCCAGCAGTGTGCACCAGGGCGTGGAAGAGACCCAGTACTTC. It codes for CASSVHQGVEETQYF.

The genes are TRBV10-2 and TRBJ1-1, with D unclear. CDR3 size: 14 residues. The germline V gene has CDR1 WSHSY and CDR2 SAAADI. V lost 0 bases, J lost 1 base, and 6 bases lay in between. In nucleotides, the CDR3 is TGCGCCAGCAGTGAGTCCAGCGGGAACACTGAAGCTTTCTTT. Its translation: CASSESSGNTEAFF.

The CDR3: CASSFVASGRTGELFF. The CDR3 nucleotides are TGTGCCAGCAGCTTCGTGGCTAGCGGGCGCACCGGGGAGCTGTTTTTT. The chain has TRBV7-9 and TRBJ2-2; 8 bases are shared with TRBD2. CDR3 length: 16 residues. The germline CDR1 and CDR2 sequences are SEHNR and FQNEAQ (reference sequence). Unmatched junction bases numbered 7, after V lost 3 bases and J lost 4 bases. The variable domain in full, with the rest retrieved from reference TRBV7-9 and TRBJ2-2, is DTGVSQNPRHKITKRGQNVTFRCDPISEHNRLYWYRQTLGQGPEFLTYFQNEAQLEKSRLLSDRFSAERPKGSFSTLEIQRTEQGDSAMYLCASSFVASGRTGELFFGEGSRLTVL.